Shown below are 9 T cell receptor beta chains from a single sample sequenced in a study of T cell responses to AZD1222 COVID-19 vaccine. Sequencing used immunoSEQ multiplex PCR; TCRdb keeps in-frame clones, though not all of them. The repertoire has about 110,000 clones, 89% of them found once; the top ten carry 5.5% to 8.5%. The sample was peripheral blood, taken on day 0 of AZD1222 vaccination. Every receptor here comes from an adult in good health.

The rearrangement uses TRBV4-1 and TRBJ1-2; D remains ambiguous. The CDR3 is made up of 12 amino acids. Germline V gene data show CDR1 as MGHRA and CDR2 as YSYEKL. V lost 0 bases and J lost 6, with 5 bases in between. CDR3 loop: CASSQDRNGYTF. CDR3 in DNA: TGCGCCAGCAGCCAAGATCGTAATGGCTACACCTTC.

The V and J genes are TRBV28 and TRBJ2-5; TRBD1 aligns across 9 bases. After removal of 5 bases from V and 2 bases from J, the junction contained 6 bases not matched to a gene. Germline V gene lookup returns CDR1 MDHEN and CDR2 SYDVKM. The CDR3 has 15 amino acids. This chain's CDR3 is CASSPTGTGQETQYF. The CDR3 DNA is TGTGCCAGCAGTCCGACAGGGACAGGGCAAGAGACCCAGTACTTC.

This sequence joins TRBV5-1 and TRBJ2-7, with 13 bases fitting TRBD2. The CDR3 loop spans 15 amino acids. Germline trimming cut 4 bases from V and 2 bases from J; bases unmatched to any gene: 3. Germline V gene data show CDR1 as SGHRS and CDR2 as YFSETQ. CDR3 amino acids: CASSAGLAGTYEQYF. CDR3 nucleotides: TGCGCCAGCAGCGCGGGACTAGCGGGAACCTACGAGCAGTACTTC.

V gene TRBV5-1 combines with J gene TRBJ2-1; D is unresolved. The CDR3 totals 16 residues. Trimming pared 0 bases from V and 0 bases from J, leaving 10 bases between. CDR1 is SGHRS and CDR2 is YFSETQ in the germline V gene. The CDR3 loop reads CASSLEPASSYNEQFF. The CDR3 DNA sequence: TGCGCCAGCAGCTTGGAGCCAGCGAGCTCCTACAATGAGCAGTTCTTC.

This CDR3 reads CASSLETGLRPQHF. The CDR3 DNA reads TGTGCCAGCAGCTTAGAGACAGGGTTGAGGCCCCAGCATTTT. The chain recombines TRBV7-2 with TRBJ1-5, with 7 bases that match TRBD1. V was pared by 1 base and J by 9 bases, with 6 bases of the junction left unmatched. Germline CDR1 SGHTA, CDR2 FQGNSA. CDR3 size: 14 residues.

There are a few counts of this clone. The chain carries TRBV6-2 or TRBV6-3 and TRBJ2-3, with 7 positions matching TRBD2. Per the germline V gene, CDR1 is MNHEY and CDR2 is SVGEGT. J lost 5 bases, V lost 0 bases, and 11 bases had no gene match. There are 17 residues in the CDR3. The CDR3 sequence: CASSYSPLGAGEDTQYF. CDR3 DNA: TGTGCCAGCAGTTACTCGCCCCTCGGGGCGGGGGAAGATACGCAGTATTTT.

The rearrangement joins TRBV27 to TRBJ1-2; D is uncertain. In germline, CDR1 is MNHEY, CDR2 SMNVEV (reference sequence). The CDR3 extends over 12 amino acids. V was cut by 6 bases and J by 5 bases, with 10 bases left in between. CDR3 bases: TGTGCCAGCAGGTCCGGGATATATGGCTACACCTTC. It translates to CASRSGIYGYTF.

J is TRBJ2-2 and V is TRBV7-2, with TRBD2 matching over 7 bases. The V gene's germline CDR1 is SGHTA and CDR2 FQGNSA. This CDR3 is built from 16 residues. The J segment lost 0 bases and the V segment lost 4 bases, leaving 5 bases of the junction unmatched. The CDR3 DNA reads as TGTGCCAGCAGCTCGACAGCGGGGTCGAACACCGGGGAGCTGTTTTTT. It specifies CASSSTAGSNTGELFF.

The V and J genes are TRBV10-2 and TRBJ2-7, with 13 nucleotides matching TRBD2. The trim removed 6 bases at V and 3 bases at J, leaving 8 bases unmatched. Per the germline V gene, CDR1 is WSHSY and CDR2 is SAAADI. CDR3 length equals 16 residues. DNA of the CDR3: TGCGCCAGCAGGGATCGGACTAGCGGGAGTAACTACGAGCAGTACTTC. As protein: CASRDRTSGSNYEQYF.